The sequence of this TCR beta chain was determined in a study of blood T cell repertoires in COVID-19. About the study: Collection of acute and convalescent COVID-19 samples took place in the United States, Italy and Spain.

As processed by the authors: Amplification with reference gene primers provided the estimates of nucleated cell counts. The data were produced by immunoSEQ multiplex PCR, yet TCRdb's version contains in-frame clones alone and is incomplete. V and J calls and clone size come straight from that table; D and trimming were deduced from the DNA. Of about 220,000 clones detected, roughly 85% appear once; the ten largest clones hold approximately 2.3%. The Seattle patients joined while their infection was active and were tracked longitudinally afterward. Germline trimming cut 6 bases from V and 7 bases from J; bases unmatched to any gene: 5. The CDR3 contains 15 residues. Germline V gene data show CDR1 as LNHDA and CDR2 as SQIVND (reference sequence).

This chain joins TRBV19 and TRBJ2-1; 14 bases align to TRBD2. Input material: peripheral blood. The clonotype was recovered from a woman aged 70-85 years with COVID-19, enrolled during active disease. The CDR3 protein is CASRPGLAGVNEQFF. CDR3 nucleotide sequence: TGTGCCAGTAGGCCGGGACTAGCGGGAGTGAATGAGCAGTTCTTC. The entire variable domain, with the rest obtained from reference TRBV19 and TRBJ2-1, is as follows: DGGITQSPKYLFRKEGQNVTLSCEQNLNHDAMYWYRQDPGQGLRLIYYSQIVNDFQKGDIAEGYSVSREKKESFPLTVTSAQKNPTAFYLCASRPGLAGVNEQFFGPGTRLTVL.